The 5 T cell receptor beta chains listed next were all sequenced from one sample in a study of radiotherapy plus CTLA-4 blockade in lung cancer. Profiled with immunoSEQ multiplex PCR; TCRdb holds only in-frame clones, not every one. The top ten clones hold approximately 6.1% of a sample with approximately 50,000 clones, 70% to 85% of them seen once. Sequencing used peripheral blood, obtained from a patient treated with radiotherapy plus ipilimumab. These receptors were collected from a human donor with non-small cell lung cancer whose response to radiotherapy plus ipilimumab could not be evaluated.

The V call is TRBV6-1, the J call TRBJ1-2, with TRBD1 identical over 7 bases. Germline assignment: CDR1 MNHNS and CDR2 SASEGT. The CDR3 runs to 15 residues. After removal of 6 bases from V and 4 bases from J, the junction contained 11 bases not matched to a gene. The CDR3 is CASSIDRDRVYGYTF. The DNA for the CDR3 is TGTGCCAGCAGCATAGACCGGGACAGAGTCTATGGCTACACCTTC.

This clone has only a few counts. The V call is TRBV6-1, the J call TRBJ2-7; 7 bases line up with TRBD1. This CDR3 comprises 13 residues. Germline V lookup: CDR1 MNHNS, CDR2 SASEGT. V dropped 6 bases and J dropped 3; count of bases not matched to a gene: 5. The CDR3 here is CASRPGQVYEQYF. Here the CDR3 DNA reads TGTGCCAGCAGACCCGGACAGGTCTACGAGCAGTACTTC.

The V gene is TRBV29-1, the J gene TRBJ2-2; D is perhaps TRBD2 (5 bases). Trimming left V 6 bases short and J 6 bases short, with 11 bases between. This CDR3 comprises 12 residues. CDR1 SQVTM and CDR2 ANQGSEA come from the germline V gene. CDR3 amino acids: CSVRESSGELFF. The CDR3 region has the DNA TGCAGCGTGAGGGAAAGTTCCGGGGAGCTGTTTTTT.

This chain uses TRBV6-4 with TRBJ2-2; 7 positions match TRBD1. The junction had 4 bases not matched to a gene; V was cut back by 5 bases and J by 4 bases. Germline CDR1 MRHNA, CDR2 SNTAGT. The CDR3 consists of 14 residues. The CDR3 here is CASSRDRVTGELFF. The CDR3 coding sequence is TGTGCCAGCAGTCGGGACAGAGTCACCGGGGAGCTGTTTTTT.

The chain has TRBV27 and TRBJ2-2; 8 bases are a match to TRBD2. Germline CDR1 MNHEY, CDR2 SMNVEV (reference sequence). V was clipped by 5 bases and J by 2 bases; unmatched bases: 4. The CDR3 runs 15 residues. DNA of the CDR3: TGTGCCAGCAGTCTTAGCGGGACTAACACCGGGGAGCTGTTTTTT. Translation gives CASSLSGTNTGELFF.